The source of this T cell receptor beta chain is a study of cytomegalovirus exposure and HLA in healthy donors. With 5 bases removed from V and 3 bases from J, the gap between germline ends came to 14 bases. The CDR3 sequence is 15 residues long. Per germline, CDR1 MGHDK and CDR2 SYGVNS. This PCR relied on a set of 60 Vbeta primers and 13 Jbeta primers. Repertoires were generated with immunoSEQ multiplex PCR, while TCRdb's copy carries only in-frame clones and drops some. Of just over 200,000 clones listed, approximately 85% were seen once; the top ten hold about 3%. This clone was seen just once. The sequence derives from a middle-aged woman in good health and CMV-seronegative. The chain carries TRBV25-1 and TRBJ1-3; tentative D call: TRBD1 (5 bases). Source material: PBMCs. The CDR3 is CASSLPGGGGNTIYF. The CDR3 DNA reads TGTGCCAGCAGTCTGCCGGGCGGGGGTGGAAACACCATATATTTT.